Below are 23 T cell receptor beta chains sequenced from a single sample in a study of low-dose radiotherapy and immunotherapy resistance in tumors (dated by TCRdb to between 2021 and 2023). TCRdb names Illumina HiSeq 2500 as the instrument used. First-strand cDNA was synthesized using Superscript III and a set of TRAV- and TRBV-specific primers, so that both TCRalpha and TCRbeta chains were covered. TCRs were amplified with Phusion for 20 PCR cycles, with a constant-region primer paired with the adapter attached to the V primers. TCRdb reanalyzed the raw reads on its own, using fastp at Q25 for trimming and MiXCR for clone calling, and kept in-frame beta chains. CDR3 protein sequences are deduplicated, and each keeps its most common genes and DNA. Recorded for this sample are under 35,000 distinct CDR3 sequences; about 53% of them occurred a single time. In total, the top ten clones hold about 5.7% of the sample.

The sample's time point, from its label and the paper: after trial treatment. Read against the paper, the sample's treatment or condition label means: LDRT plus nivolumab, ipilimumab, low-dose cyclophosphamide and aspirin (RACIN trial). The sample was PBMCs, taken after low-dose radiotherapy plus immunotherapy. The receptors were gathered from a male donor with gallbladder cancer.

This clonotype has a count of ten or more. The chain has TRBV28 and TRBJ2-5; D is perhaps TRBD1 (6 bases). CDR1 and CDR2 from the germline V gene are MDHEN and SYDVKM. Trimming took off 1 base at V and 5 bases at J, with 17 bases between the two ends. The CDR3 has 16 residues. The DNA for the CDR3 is TGTGCCAGCAGTTTATTAGGACAGTCAGGGATTGAGACCCAGTACTTC. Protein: CASSLLGQSGIETQYF.

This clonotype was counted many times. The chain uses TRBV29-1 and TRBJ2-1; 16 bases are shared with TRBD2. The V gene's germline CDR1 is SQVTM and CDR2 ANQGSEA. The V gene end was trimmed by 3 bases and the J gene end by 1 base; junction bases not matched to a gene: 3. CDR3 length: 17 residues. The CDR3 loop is CSVDGTSGGASYNEQFF. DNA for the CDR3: TGCAGCGTTGATGGGACTAGCGGGGGGGCATCCTACAATGAGCAGTTCTTC.

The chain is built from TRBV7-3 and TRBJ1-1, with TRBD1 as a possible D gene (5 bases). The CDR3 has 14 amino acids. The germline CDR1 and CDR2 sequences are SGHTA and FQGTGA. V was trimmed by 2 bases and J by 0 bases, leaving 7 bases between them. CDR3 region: CASSLGGLNTEAFF. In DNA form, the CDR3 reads TGTGCCAGCAGCTTAGGGGGACTGAACACTGAAGCTTTCTTT.

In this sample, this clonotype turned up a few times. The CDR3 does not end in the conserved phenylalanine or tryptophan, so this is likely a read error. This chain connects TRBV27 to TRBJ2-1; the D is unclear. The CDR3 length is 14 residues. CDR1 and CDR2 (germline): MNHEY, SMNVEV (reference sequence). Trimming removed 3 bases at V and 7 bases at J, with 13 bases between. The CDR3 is CASSFSGSTNEQFL. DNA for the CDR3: TGTGCCAGCAGTTTTAGTGGCAGCACGAATGAGCAGTTCTTA.

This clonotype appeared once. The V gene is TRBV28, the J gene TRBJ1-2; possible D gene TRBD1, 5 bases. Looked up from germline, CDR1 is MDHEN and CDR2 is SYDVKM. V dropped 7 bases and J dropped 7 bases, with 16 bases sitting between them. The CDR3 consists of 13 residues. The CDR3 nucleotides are TGTGCCAGCATCCCTCCGGGGCAGGGTGGCTACACCTTC. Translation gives CASIPPGQGGYTF.

The CDR3 here is CASSLLAGGTDTQYF. DNA of the CDR3: TGTGCCAGCAGCTTACTAGCGGGAGGCACAGATACGCAGTATTTT. J is TRBJ2-3 and V is TRBV5-6; TRBD2 aligns across 11 bases. J gave up 1 base and V 2 bases, and 0 bases lay outside the gene matches. CDR3 length: 15 residues. Per the germline V gene, CDR1 is SGHDT and CDR2 is YYEEEE.

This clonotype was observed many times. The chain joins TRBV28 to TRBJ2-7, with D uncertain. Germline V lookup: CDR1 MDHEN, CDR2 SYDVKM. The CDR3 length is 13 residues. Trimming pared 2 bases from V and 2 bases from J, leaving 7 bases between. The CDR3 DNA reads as TGTGCCAGCAGTTTAGACGGCACCTACGAGCAGTACTTC. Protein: CASSLDGTYEQYF.

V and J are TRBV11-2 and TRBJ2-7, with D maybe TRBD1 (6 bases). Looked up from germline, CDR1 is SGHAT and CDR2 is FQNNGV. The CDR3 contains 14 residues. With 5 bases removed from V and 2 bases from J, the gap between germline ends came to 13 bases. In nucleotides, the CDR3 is TGTGCCAGCAGCCGGAGACAGGACCCCTACGAGCAGTACTTC. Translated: CASSRRQDPYEQYF.

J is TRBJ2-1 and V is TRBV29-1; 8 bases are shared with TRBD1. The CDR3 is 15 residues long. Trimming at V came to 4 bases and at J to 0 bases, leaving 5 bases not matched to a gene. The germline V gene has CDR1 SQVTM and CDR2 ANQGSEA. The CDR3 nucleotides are TGCAGCGTTGGACAGGGGTCGAGCTCCTACAATGAGCAGTTCTTC. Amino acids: CSVGQGSSSYNEQFF.

As DNA, the CDR3 is TGTGCCAGCAGGTACCGGGGGGCCTACAATGAGCAGTTCTTC. It codes for CASRYRGAYNEQFF. The V call is TRBV28, the J call TRBJ2-1; 7 bases fit TRBD2. There are 14 residues in the CDR3. V was clipped by 6 bases and J by 2 bases; unmatched bases: 4. Germline V gene lookup returns CDR1 MDHEN and CDR2 SYDVKM.

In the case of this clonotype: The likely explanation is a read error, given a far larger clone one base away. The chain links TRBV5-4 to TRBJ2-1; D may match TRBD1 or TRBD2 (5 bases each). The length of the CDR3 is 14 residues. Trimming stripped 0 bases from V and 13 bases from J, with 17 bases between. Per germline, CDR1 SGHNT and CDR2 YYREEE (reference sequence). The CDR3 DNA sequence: TGTGCCAGCAGCTTGGCCCTACGGCCCGGGACCCAGTTCTTC. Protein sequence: CASSLALRPGTQFF.

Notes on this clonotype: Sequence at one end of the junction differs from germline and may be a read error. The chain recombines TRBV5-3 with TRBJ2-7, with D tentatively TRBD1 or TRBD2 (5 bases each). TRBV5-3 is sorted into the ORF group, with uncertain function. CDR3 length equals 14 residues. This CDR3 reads CASSLTAVIREQYF. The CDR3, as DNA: TGTGCCAGCAGCTTGACAGCGGTCATACGCGAGCAGTACTTC.

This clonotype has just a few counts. Here the CDR3 reads CAISETAGDRDTQYF. The CDR3 nucleotides are TGTGCCATCAGTGAAACGGCAGGGGATCGGGATACGCAGTATTTT. The rearrangement joins TRBV10-3 to TRBJ2-3; tentative D call: TRBD1 (6 bases). Trimming took 3 bases from V and 6 from J, leaving 16 bases between them. The germline gives CDR1 ENHRY, CDR2 SYGVKD. The CDR3 length is 15 residues.

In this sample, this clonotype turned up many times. In DNA, the CDR3 is TGTGCCAGCAGCCCGGAAGGGACAAAAAATAATGAGCAGTTCTTC. Its translation is CASSPEGTKNNEQFF. This sequence joins TRBV5-5 and TRBJ2-1; D possibly corresponds to TRBD1 (6 bases). This CDR3 region has 15 residues. Germline CDR1 is SGHKS and CDR2 is YYEKEE (reference sequence). Between the trimmed V and J ends, which lost 4 bases and 7 bases, there was a span of 18 bases.

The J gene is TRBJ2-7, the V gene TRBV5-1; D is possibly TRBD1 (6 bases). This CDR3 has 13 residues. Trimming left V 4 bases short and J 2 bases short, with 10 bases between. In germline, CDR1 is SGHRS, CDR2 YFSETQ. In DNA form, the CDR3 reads TGCGCCAGCAGCCGCGAGGGGGCCTACGAGCAGTACTTC. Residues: CASSREGAYEQYF.

DNA for the CDR3: TGTGCCAGCAGTTTCACCGGGACACCCTACGAGCAGTACTTC. It specifies CASSFTGTPYEQYF. This chain connects TRBV28 to TRBJ2-7; D perhaps matches TRBD1 (6 bases). The length of the CDR3 is 14 residues. Germline values: CDR1 MDHEN, CDR2 SYDVKM. V lost 3 bases to trimming and J lost 2 bases, with 11 bases between them.

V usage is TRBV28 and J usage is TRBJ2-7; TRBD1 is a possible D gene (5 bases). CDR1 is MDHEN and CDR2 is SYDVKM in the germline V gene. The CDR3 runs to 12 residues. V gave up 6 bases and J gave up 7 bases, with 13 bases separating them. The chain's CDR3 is CASSRQPLEQYF. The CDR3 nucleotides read TGTGCCAGCAGCCGACAGCCCTTGGAGCAGTACTTC.

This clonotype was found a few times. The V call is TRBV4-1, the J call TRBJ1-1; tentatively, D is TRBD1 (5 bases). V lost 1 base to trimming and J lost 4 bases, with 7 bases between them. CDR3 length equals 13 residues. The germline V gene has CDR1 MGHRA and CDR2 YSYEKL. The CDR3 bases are TGCGCCAGCAGCCAAGGACAGCTCACTGAAGCTTTCTTT. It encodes CASSQGQLTEAFF.

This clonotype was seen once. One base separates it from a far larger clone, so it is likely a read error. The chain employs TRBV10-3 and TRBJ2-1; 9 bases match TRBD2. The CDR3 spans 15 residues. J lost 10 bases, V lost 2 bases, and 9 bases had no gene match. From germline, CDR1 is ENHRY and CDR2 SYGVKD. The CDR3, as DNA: TGTGCCATCAGTGAGGGACTAGCGCTTGTCTACGAGCAGTTCTTC. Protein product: CAISEGLALVYEQFF.

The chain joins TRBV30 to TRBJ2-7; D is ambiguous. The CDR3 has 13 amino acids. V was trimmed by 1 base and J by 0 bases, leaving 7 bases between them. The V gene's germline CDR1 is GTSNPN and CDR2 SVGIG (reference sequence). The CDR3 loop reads CAWSGPYSYEQYF. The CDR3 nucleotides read TGTGCCTGGAGTGGCCCCTACTCCTACGAGCAGTACTTC.

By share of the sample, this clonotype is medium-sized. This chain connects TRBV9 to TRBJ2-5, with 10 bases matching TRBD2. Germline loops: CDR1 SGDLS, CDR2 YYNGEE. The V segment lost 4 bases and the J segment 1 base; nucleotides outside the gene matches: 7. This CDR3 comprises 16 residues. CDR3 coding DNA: TGTGCCAGCAGCTTTGCTAGCGGGGGCCGCCAAGAGACCCAGTACTTC. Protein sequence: CASSFASGGRQETQYF.

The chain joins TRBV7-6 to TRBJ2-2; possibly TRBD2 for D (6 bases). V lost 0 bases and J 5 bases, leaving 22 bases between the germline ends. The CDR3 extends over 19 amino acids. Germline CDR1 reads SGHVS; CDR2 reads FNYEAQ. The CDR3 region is CASSLATRDLLAPTGELFF. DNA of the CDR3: TGTGCCAGCAGCTTAGCCACCCGGGACTTACTCGCGCCTACCGGGGAGCTGTTTTTT.

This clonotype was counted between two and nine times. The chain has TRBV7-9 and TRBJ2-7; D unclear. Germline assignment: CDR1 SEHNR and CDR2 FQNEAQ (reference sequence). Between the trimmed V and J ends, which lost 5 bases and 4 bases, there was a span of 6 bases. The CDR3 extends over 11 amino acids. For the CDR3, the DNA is TGTGCCAGCAGCAGCGAATACGAGCAGTACTTC. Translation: CASSSEYEQYF.